The 19 T cell receptor beta chains given below trace back to one sample, sequenced in a study of identical twins. Via MiXCR, TCRdb re-called the 5' RACE reads, giving one row per CDR3 protein. This table holds approximately 230,000 distinct CDR3 sequences, under 8.5% found once. This sample also belongs to another study, concerning T cells expressing NK-cell markers.

Sample: CD8+ T cells sorted from blood. The receptors here all came from a woman aged 18-29 years in good health.

This clonotype showed up many times. The chain links TRBV7-9 to TRBJ2-1; possible D gene TRBD1, 5 bases. CDR3 size: 12 residues. V dropped 1 base and J dropped 14 bases, with 12 bases sitting between them. Germline V gene data show CDR1 as SEHNR and CDR2 as FQNEAQ (reference sequence). Here the CDR3 DNA reads TGTGCCAGCAGCTTAGAGTTAGGGGTTGAGTTCTTC. This codes for CASSLELGVEFF.

This clonotype has a handful of counts. This chain joins TRBV9 and TRBJ2-3, with D maybe TRBD2 (6 bases). V shed 0 bases and J shed 7 bases, with 36 bases lying between them. Germline V CDR1 and CDR2: SGDLS, YYNGEE. This CDR3 comprises 22 residues. The CDR3 protein is CASSVATGGRESTGLRINTQYF. The CDR3 DNA reads TGTGCCAGCAGCGTAGCTACTGGGGGTCGGGAGAGTACCGGCCTAAGGATAAATACGCAGTATTTT. Supplemented by reference TRBV9 and TRBJ2-3, the full variable domain reads DSGVTQTPKHLITATGQRVTLRCSPRSGDLSVYWYQQSLDQGLQFLIQYYNGEERAKGNILERFSAQQFPDLHSELNLSSLELGDSALYFCASSVATGGRESTGLRINTQYFGPGTRLTVL.

In its sample, this clonotype was seen many times. The chain uses TRBV12-3 or TRBV12-4 and TRBJ1-2, with D possibly TRBD1 on 5 matching bases. CDR3 length: 14 residues. With 7 bases removed from V and 4 bases from J, the gap between germline ends came to 16 bases. The CDR3 DNA sequence: TGTGCCAGCACCCCGGGGCCGGGGACCTATGGCTACACCTTC. It encodes CASTPGPGTYGYTF.

This clonotype occurred a few times. The chain is built from TRBV9 and TRBJ2-5, with D tentatively TRBD1 (8 bases). Per germline, CDR1 SGDLS and CDR2 YYNGEE. The V and J ends lost 6 bases and 0 bases respectively, with 24 bases between them. The CDR3 is made up of 18 amino acids. CDR3 DNA: TGTGCCAGCACCATTTCGGACAGGGAGGGCCCTGACCAAGAGACCCAGTACTTC. It translates to CASTISDREGPDQETQYF.

This chain joins TRBV7-2 and TRBJ2-2; D unclear. The CDR3 runs to 15 residues. Germline V gene data show CDR1 as SGHTA and CDR2 as FQGNSA. V gave up 2 bases and J gave up 3 bases, with 10 bases separating them. For the CDR3, the DNA is TGTGCCAGCAGCTTACAGCTAGGCGACACCGGGGAGCTGTTTTTT. Translating gives CASSLQLGDTGELFF.

The chain couples TRBV28 to TRBJ2-7; D gene ambiguous. V dropped 5 bases and J dropped 3 bases, with 8 bases sitting between them. This CDR3 spans 12 amino acids. The germline gives CDR1 MDHEN, CDR2 SYDVKM. CDR3 sequence: CASSPNFYEQYF. In DNA, the CDR3 is TGTGCCAGCAGTCCCAACTTCTACGAGCAGTACTTC.

This clonotype has a handful of counts. The genes are TRBV7-2 and TRBJ2-1; a weak D match, TRBD2 (7 bases). Germline lookup yields CDR1 SGHTA and CDR2 FQGNSA. This CDR3 has 15 amino acids. V was trimmed by 6 bases and J by 10 bases, leaving 22 bases between them. CDR3 residues: CASRDGGARRGEQFF. In DNA form, the CDR3 reads TGTGCCAGCAGAGATGGGGGGGCCCGAAGAGGGGAGCAGTTCTTC.

The sample holds a few counts of this clonotype. This chain links TRBV10-1 with TRBJ2-3; TRBD2 matches 9 bases. The J segment lost 2 bases and the V segment lost 4 bases, leaving 4 bases of the junction unmatched. This CDR3 comprises 15 residues. From germline, CDR1 is WNHNN and CDR2 SYGVQD (reference sequence). The CDR3 sequence: CASSVVAGVTDTQYF. CDR3 DNA sequence: TGCGCCAGCAGTGTCGTAGCGGGAGTCACAGATACGCAGTATTTT.

This clonotype was observed many times. The chain employs TRBV4-3 and TRBJ1-5; D gene uncertain. The CDR3 sequence is 12 residues long. CDR1 is LGHNA and CDR2 is YSLEER in the germline V gene. The V end lost 0 bases, the J end lost 3 bases, and 0 bases lay between the germline ends. This chain's CDR3 is CASSQDNQPQHF. The CDR3 DNA reads as TGCGCCAGCAGCCAAGACAATCAGCCCCAGCATTTT.

This clonotype was counted ten times or more. The chain is built from TRBV12-3 or TRBV12-4 and TRBJ1-1; D is undetermined. Trimming removed 1 base from V and 1 base from J, with 7 bases in between. CDR3 size: 14 residues. CDR3 bases: TGTGCCAGCAGTTTAGGGGTACCGAACACTGAAGCTTTCTTT. Amino acids: CASSLGVPNTEAFF.

The CDR3 protein is CASSGPDRGFTEAFF. CDR3 sequence (DNA): TGTGCCAGCAGTGGGCCGGACAGGGGATTCACTGAAGCTTTCTTT. The V gene is TRBV2, the J gene TRBJ1-1; TRBD1 matches 9 bases. V trimming: 4 bases; J trimming: 4 bases; junction bases outside the gene matches: 7. The CDR3 consists of 15 residues. CDR1 SNHLY and CDR2 FYNNEI come from the germline V gene.

This clonotype occurred a few times. The chain links TRBV20-1 to TRBJ2-3; TRBD1 matches 8 bases. V shed 0 bases and J 3 bases; nucleotides not matched to a gene: 5. The CDR3 loop spans 15 amino acids. Germline V gene lookup returns CDR1 DFQATT and CDR2 SNEGSKA (reference sequence). The CDR3 here is CSARDRDRRTDTQYF. CDR3 bases: TGCAGTGCTAGAGATCGGGACAGGAGAACAGATACGCAGTATTTT.

This clonotype was seen a handful of times. V usage is TRBV4-1 and J usage is TRBJ2-3; 7 nucleotides align to TRBD1. Trimming removed 8 bases from V and 6 bases from J; junction bases left unmatched: 8. CDR3 length: 13 amino acids. The germline CDR1 and CDR2 sequences are MGHRA and YSYEKL. CDR3 sequence (DNA): TGCGCCAGCGGTCGACAGGGCGTGGATACGCAGTATTTT. This codes for CASGRQGVDTQYF.

This clonotype has only a few counts. This chain uses TRBV7-9 with TRBJ2-1; 12 nucleotides align to TRBD2. This CDR3 region has 15 residues. J lost 7 bases, V lost 5 bases, and 6 bases had no gene match. Germline V lookup: CDR1 SEHNR, CDR2 FQNEAQ (reference sequence). The DNA of the CDR3 is TGTGCCAGCAGCCGACTAGCGGGAGTTTGGAATGAGCAGTTCTTC. Encoded protein: CASSRLAGVWNEQFF.

This chain links TRBV7-9 with TRBJ2-3; D may be TRBD1 (7 bases). The CDR3 runs to 15 residues. V shed 5 bases and J shed 3 bases, with 15 bases lying between them. From germline, CDR1 is SEHNR and CDR2 FQNEAQ (reference sequence). CDR3 residues: CASSPGDSGTDTQYF. The DNA of the CDR3 is TGTGCCAGCAGCCCGGGGGACAGTGGGACAGATACGCAGTATTTT.

This clonotype was detected only a few times. This chain uses TRBV29-1 with TRBJ2-1, with TRBD2 identical over 9 bases. The CDR3 totals 13 residues. Germline-derived CDR1 and CDR2 are SQVTM and ANQGSEA. V shed 5 bases, J shed 5 bases, and the junction held 4 bases outside the gene matches. The CDR3 nucleotides are TGCAGCGTTATCAGCGGGGGGAACAATGAGCAGTTCTTC. It encodes CSVISGGNNEQFF.

The CDR3 is CASSSLFYEQFF. CDR3 nucleotides: TGTGCCAGCAGCTCCCTTTTTTATGAGCAGTTCTTC. The chain has TRBV7-9 and TRBJ2-1, with D unresolved. V was cut by 4 bases and J by 8 bases, with 9 bases left in between. The CDR3 extends over 12 amino acids. CDR1 is SEHNR, CDR2 FQNEAQ, per germline (reference sequence).

This clonotype was seen repeatedly, ten times or more. The rearrangement uses TRBV7-9 and TRBJ1-2, with 9 nucleotides matching TRBD1. The V segment lost 0 bases and the J segment 2 bases; nucleotides outside the gene matches: 1. The CDR3 covers 15 residues. The germline V gene encodes CDR1 SEHNR and CDR2 FQNEAQ (reference sequence). The CDR3 region has the DNA TGTGCCAGCAGCTTAGCTACAGGGGGCAACTATGGCTACACCTTC. Its protein product is CASSLATGGNYGYTF.

This clonotype was recorded many times. The genes are TRBV15 and TRBJ1-1, with 7 bases that match TRBD1. The V segment lost 5 bases and the J segment 7 bases; nucleotides outside the gene matches: 4. This CDR3 has 12 amino acids. In germline, CDR1 is LNHNV, CDR2 YYDKDF (reference sequence). Here the CDR3 DNA reads TGTGCCACCAGCTCTTCAGGGGGTGAAGCTTTCTTT. It translates to CATSSSGGEAFF.